This entry is about one T cell receptor (beta chain). This clone was seen once. What this receptor recognizes is not known. No per-base quality is available; no much larger clone lies one base away. The data are from a study of graft-versus-host responses after intestinal transplantation (dated by TCRdb to about 2021). Broadly, across the study: The transplants that recipients got were multivisceral, liver-intestinal, or isolated intestinal. All recipients received anti-thymocyte globulin induction followed by maintenance tacrolimus and steroids for two to four years. After intestinal transplantation, graft-versus-host and host-versus-graft alloreactive T cell clones in the graft, circulation and bone marrow were tracked using bulk TCR-beta CDR3 sequencing. Alloreactive clones were identified by sequencing pre-transplant mixed lymphocyte reaction products and comparing these products with unstimulated pre-transplant donor and recipient T cells. The cohort enrolled about two dozen intestinal transplant recipients, one of whom was a retransplant, and a few patients without pretransplant specimens were excluded. Donor T cell macrochimerism was defined as a peak of at least 4% donor T cells among recipient peripheral blood mononuclear cells. Samples from a few later patients were sequenced in-house on an Illumina MiSeq with MiXCR processing rather than by the commercial service. Points the paper makes about the study in general: In the allografts of patients with donor T cell macrochimerism, GvH to HvG T cell clonal ratios were high. The conclusions were limited by the relatively low number and heterogeneity of the intestinal transplant patients. GvH clones were found in recipient bone marrow, and some of the GvH clones appeared earlier in ileal mucosa or blood, which is consistent with an intestinal mucosal origin. Early after transplant, peak levels of circulating GvH clones were found to be associated with declines in HvG clones.

The method behind the library was the immunoSEQ multiplex PCR assay. For most patients, genomic DNA was isolated with the Qiagen DNeasy Blood and Tissue Kit and shipped frozen to Adaptive Biotechnologies for TCR sequencing. For most patients, genomic DNA was subjected to high-throughput TCR-beta CDR3 sequencing by Adaptive Biotechnologies. In the original analysis: Adaptive's ImmunoSEQ software supplied the TCR sequencing data for approximately 18 patients, while MiXCR and VDJtools were used to process three other patients. CD4 versus CD8 sorting errors were corrected by removing sequences found in both subsets at a frequency ratio below 5:1. CDR3 nucleotide sequences shared between donor and recipient were removed because the origin of such sequences could not be assigned. At least 2-fold expansion over unstimulated cells and a minimum CFSE-low frequency of 0.002% (template counts) or 0.001% (read counts) were required for clones to be classified as alloreactive. Clones detected in sequenced pre-transplant spleen, lymph node, or MLR CFSE-low populations of the donor or recipient were defined as mappable. The cumulative frequency of alloreactive clones was calculated as a percentage of all sequences, weighted by copy number. TCRdb retrieved this table from immuneACCESS and kept in-frame rearrangements only. Not all clones are present; in checked studies, unresolved V genes account for under half, and no reason is known for the remainder. The DNA was the basis for D and trimming; V, J and clone size are from that table. A total of tens of thousands of clones appear in this sample, about 90% of them only once. 1.3% of the sample is taken by the ten largest.

The time point label corresponds to: cells obtained before transplantation from donor or recipient. CD3+CD4+ and CD3+CD8+ populations were FACS-sorted from unstimulated pre-transplant donor and recipient cells taken from spleen or lymph nodes. The CDR3 runs 12 residues from the cysteine to the phenylalanine. The retained sequence is limited to the CDR3, 36 bases, with the frame set at the first base. In the germline V gene, CDR1 corresponds to SGHDT and CDR2 to YYEEEE. Between the V and J ends, shortened by 4 bases and 3 bases respectively, the junction contains 4 bases. The sample in question was unstimulated CD8+ T cells sorted from spleen or lymph node cells, obtained before intestinal transplant. The sequence derives from a human donor who received an intestinal transplant. This sequence uses TRBV5-6 and TRBJ2-2; no D gene call is confident. The CDR3 has the sequence CASSQDTGELFF. The DNA sequence is TGTGCCAGCAGCCAGGACACCGGGGAGCTGTTTTTT.